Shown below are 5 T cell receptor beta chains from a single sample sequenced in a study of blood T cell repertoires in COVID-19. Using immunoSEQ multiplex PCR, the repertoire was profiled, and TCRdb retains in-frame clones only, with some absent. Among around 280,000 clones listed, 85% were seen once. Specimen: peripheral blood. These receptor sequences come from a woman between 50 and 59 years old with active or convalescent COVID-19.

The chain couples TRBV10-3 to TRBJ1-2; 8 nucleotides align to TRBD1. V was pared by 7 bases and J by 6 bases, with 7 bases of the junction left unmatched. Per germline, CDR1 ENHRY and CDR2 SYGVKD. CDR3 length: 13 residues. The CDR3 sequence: CAINGQGANGYTF. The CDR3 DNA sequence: TGTGCCATCAATGGACAGGGAGCTAATGGCTACACCTTC.

Written as DNA, the CDR3 is TGTGCCAGCAGCTCGCGACAGGGTCGGAACACCGGGGAGCTGTTTTTT. Its translation is CASSSRQGRNTGELFF. J is TRBJ2-2 and V is TRBV7-6, with 7 bases aligning to TRBD1. Trimming cost V 4 bases and J 1 base; bases outside gene matches: 6. The CDR3 consists of 16 residues. Germline V gene sequence: CDR1 SGHVS, CDR2 FNYEAQ.

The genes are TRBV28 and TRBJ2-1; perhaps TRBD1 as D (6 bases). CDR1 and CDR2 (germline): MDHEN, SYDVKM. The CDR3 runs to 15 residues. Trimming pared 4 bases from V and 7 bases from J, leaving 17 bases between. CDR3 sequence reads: CASSSPGTYSNEQFF. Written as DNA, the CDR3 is TGTGCCAGCAGTTCCCCGGGGACATATAGTAATGAGCAGTTCTTC.

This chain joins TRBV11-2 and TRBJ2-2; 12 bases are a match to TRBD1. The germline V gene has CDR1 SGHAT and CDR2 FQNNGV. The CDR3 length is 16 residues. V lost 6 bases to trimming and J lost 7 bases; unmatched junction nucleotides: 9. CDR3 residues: CASSRGQGARSGELFF. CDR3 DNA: TGTGCCAGCAGTCGGGGACAGGGGGCGCGGAGCGGGGAGCTGTTTTTT. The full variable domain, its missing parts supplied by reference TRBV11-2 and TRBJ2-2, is EAGVAQSPRYKIIEKRQSVAFWCNPISGHATLYWYQQILGQGPKLLIQFQNNGVVDDSQLPKDRFSAERLKGVDSTLKIQPAKLEDSAVYLCASSRGQGARSGELFFGEGSRLTVL.

The CDR3 is CSVERPAGLLGGYTF. CDR3 bases: TGCAGCGTTGAAAGGCCGGCAGGGCTCCTTGGTGGCTACACCTTC. The chain combines TRBV29-1 with TRBJ1-2; a possible D gene is TRBD1 (5 bases). Deletions cut 2 bases from V and 7 bases from J, with 20 bases between. The CDR3 covers 15 residues. Germline V gene lookup returns CDR1 SQVTM and CDR2 ANQGSEA.